Listed below are T cell receptor beta chains from one sample, sequenced in a study of spatial heterogeneity in lung cancer. TCRdb re-called the 5' RACE reads through MiXCR, storing one row per CDR3 protein. The sample records 85,000 to 100,000 distinct CDR3 sequences, roughly 12% being singletons. The source was PBMCs, collected at surgery. The source of these receptors is a male donor with early-stage non-small cell lung cancer. The CDR3 runs from the conserved cysteine through the conserved F or W. Each record gives: D gene, J gene, V gene, clone size, CDR3 DNA, CDR3 protein. D genes are given only for firm matches. Some rows mark clone size as missing; the rest say once, few, many or name a class of expanded clone.

D: TRBD2; J: TRBJ2-7; V: TRBV20-1; size: NA; DNA: TGCAGTGCCCGCCCACAGGGACTAGCGGGTTCCTACGAGCAGTACTTC; CDR3: CSARPQGLAGSYEQYF
D: NA; J: TRBJ1-5; V: TRBV12-3/TRBV12-4; size: few; DNA: TGTGCCAGCAGTTTAAATCAGGGCCTCAATCAGCCCCAGCATTTT; CDR3: CASSLNQGLNQPQHF
D: NA; J: TRBJ2-1; V: TRBV6-1; size: many; DNA: TGTGCCAGCAGTATCACTAGGAATAATGAGCAGTTCTTC; CDR3: CASSITRNNEQFF
D: TRBD1; J: TRBJ1-1; V: TRBV2; size: many; DNA: TGTGCCAGCTCGAAAAGGACAGGGGTGACTGAAGCTTTCTTT; CDR3: CASSKRTGVTEAFF
D: NA; J: TRBJ2-5; V: TRBV27; size: few; DNA: TGTGCCAGCTCGACTAGGGACAGCCAAGAGACCCAGTACTTC; CDR3: CASSTRDSQETQYF
D: NA; J: TRBJ2-5; V: TRBV7-2; size: many; DNA: TGTGCCAGCAGCTTAGCGGGGGGCCCCGGGACCCAGTACTTC; CDR3: CASSLAGGPGTQYF
D: NA; J: TRBJ2-3; V: TRBV7-6; size: NA; DNA: TGTGCCAGCAGCTTAGATTCGTCGGGAGCCCGCACAGATACGCAGTATTTT; CDR3: CASSLDSSGARTDTQYF
D: TRBD1; J: TRBJ1-1; V: TRBV5-1; size: NA; DNA: TGCGCCAGCAGCCCCAGGGGGTCCACTGAAGCTTTCTTT; CDR3: CASSPRGSTEAFF
D: NA; J: TRBJ2-2; V: TRBV11-3; size: NA; DNA: TGTGCCAGCAGCTTTATAAACACCGGGGAGCTGTTTTTT; CDR3: CASSFINTGELFF
D: NA; J: TRBJ1-3; V: TRBV21-1; size: many; DNA: TGTGCCAGCAGCACTTTAAGGGTCTCTGGAAACACCATATATTTT; CDR3: CASSTLRVSGNTIYF
D: NA; J: TRBJ2-7; V: TRBV7-3; size: NA; DNA: TGTGCCAGCAGCTTGGCCGGCGGCTCCTACGAGCAGTACTTC; CDR3: CASSLAGGSYEQYF
D: TRBD2; J: TRBJ2-7; V: TRBV7-9; size: NA; DNA: TGTGCCAGCAGCTTAGTCGGGAGGGCCTACGAGCAGTACTTC; CDR3: CASSLVGRAYEQYF
D: NA; J: TRBJ1-1; V: TRBV2; size: NA; DNA: TGTGCCAGCAAATCAGAGAACACTGAAGCTTTCTTT; CDR3: CASKSENTEAFF
D: NA; J: TRBJ1-1; V: TRBV20-1; size: few; DNA: TGCAGTGCTAGAGGGGGTGCTGAAGCTTTCTTT; CDR3: CSARGGAEAFF
D: NA; J: TRBJ1-3; V: TRBV6-1; size: many; DNA: TGTGCCAGCAAGACAGTTTCAGACACCATATATTTT; CDR3: CASKTVSDTIYF
D: TRBD2; J: TRBJ2-7; V: TRBV19; size: NA; DNA: TGTGCCAGTAGTATAGGTTCGACTAGCGGGATTGACGAGCAGTACTTC; CDR3: CASSIGSTSGIDEQYF
D: TRBD2; J: TRBJ2-1; V: TRBV14; size: NA; DNA: TGTGCCAGCAGCCAAGATCGTCCTAGCGGGAGGGTTGAGCAGTTCTTC; CDR3: CASSQDRPSGRVEQFF